This is a list of T cell receptor beta chains from one sample in a study of shared clonotypes between healthy human individuals. Libraries were prepared by immunoSEQ multiplex PCR; TCRdb keeps only in-frame clonotypes and omits some of them. The sample includes some 2 million clones, over 85% seen only once; the top ten take approximately 1.2%. The source material was naive CD8+ T cells sorted from blood. Receptors originate from a man aged 18 to 30 in good health. The CDR3 runs from the conserved cysteine through the conserved F or W. Where a row states a size, it is once, few, many or the class of an expanded clone; other rows omit it.

clone_size j_call v_call cdr3_aa
once TRBJ2-7 TRBV13 CASSLQESSYEQYF
- TRBJ2-7 TRBV7-9 CASSLATSGSPTSYEQYF
- TRBJ1-5 TRBV6-5 CASSLQGYQPQHF
once TRBJ1-1 TRBV19 CASSHGQEAFF
- TRBJ2-7 TRBV29-1 CSVGNYEQYF
- TRBJ2-1 TRBV6-5 CASSGSGNEQFF
- TRBJ1-2 TRBV7-9 CASSLQGGVSGYTF
- TRBJ2-7 TRBV28 CASSFGGSYEQYF
- TRBJ2-5 TRBV28 CASRQIPWTGQETQYF
- TRBJ2-5 TRBV11-2 CASSTNGWGIPTQYF
- TRBJ1-1 TRBV7-2 CASSLLSGSTEAFF
- TRBJ2-1 TRBV6-5 CASSYRGGGYNEQFF
- TRBJ2-7 TRBV28 CASSYSTEQYF
- TRBJ2-5 TRBV5-4 CASSRRDRGLETQYF
- TRBJ1-1 TRBV6-5 CASSLAGGAPNTEAFF